Listed here is a single T cell receptor (beta chain). What it recognizes is unknown. The protocol was immunoSEQ multiplex PCR, while the TCRdb copy is restricted to in-frame clones and leaves out a portion. The profile shows tens of thousands of clones, 85% to 90% of them singletons. This sample was included in a study of graft-versus-host responses after intestinal transplantation. Overall study context: Anti-thymocyte globulin induction was given to all recipients, followed by tacrolimus and steroids for around 3 years. Study-level points and caveats: Marrow from the recipient contained GvH clones, some of which had appeared first in ileum or blood. High graft-versus-host to host-versus-graft clonal ratios were seen in allografts of patients with graft-donor T cell macrochimerism.

The CDR3 loop spans 14 amino acids. The V gene end was trimmed by 10 bases and the J gene end by 2 bases; junction bases not matched to a gene: 10. Looked up from germline, CDR1 is MNHEY and CDR2 is SVGAGI. The material sequenced was unstimulated CD4+ T cells sorted from spleen or lymph node cells, taken before intestinal transplant. The chain has TRBV6-5 and TRBJ2-7, with 8 nucleotides matching TRBD2. The TCR was taken from a human donor who received an intestinal transplant. CDR3 sequence reads: CATRGGRSTYEQYF. The CDR3 nucleotides are TGTGCCACCCGGGGGGGACGGTCGACCTACGAGCAGTACTTC.